The sequence of this T cell receptor beta chain was determined in a study of shared clonotypes between healthy human individuals. Study results and limitations: It was anticipated that sequencing depth would influence how many clonotypes donors shared.

Genomic DNA (from each subset) was split evenly across several immunoSEQ plates. Repertoires were generated with immunoSEQ multiplex PCR, while TCRdb's copy carries only in-frame clones and drops some. The sample consists of millions of clones, 85% to 95% of them appearing once. CD45RO negativity and positive selection for CCR7 defined naive CD8 cells, a population that excluded terminally differentiated effector memory CD45RA+ cells. There were only Caucasian adults among the donors, and all lived in Nashville, Tennessee. Comment on this clone: Its specificity is not known. The sample contains more than one DNA sequence encoding this CDR3.

The CDR3 has 15 residues. The V end lost 3 bases, the J end lost 2 bases, and 11 bases lay between the germline ends. Germline values: CDR1 LNHDA, CDR2 SQIVND (reference sequence). This TCR came from a man aged 18 to 35 in good health. Some clones in this sample may be carry-over from other donors' samples. The material sequenced was naive CD8+ T cells from PBMCs. V and J are TRBV19 and TRBJ2-1; D remains ambiguous. In DNA form, the CDR3 reads TGTGCCAGTAGTATTTCCGGGTCTGCCTACAATGAGCAGTTCTTC. This sequence encodes CASSISGSAYNEQFF.